A selection of T cell receptor beta chains follows, all from one sample in a study of lymphopenia after photon versus proton radiotherapy. Profiling relied on immunoSEQ multiplex PCR, and the TCRdb table lists in-frame clones only, not all of them. In the table there are roughly 4,700 clones, approximately 89% of which are singletons. The material sequenced was peripheral blood, taken from a patient treated with photon-based radiotherapy. These receptors originate from an elderly man with cholangiocarcinoma. The CDR3 runs from the conserved cysteine through the conserved F or W.

CDR3aa,v_gene
CASSPPTGGNEKLFF,TRBV7-9
CASRLDSAGGYTF,TRBV6-4
CASSWARLAGGHTGELFF,TRBV2
CASSVAGALGANYGYTF,TRBV9
CASSEQGWYGYTF,TRBV6-1
CASSGSGGRPYGYTF,TRBV5-6
CASSELGTTNTGELFF,TRBV2
CASSLPQGLDYYGYTF,TRBV5-1
CATSRELAGGQSYEQYF,TRBV15
CASSPGTGNNEQFF,TRBV5-1
CASSALPGTGFSYEQYF,TRBV9
CAWSVSLANEQFF,TRBV30
CSASRANEQFF,TRBV20-1
CASSLGTTVHQETQYF,TRBV5-1